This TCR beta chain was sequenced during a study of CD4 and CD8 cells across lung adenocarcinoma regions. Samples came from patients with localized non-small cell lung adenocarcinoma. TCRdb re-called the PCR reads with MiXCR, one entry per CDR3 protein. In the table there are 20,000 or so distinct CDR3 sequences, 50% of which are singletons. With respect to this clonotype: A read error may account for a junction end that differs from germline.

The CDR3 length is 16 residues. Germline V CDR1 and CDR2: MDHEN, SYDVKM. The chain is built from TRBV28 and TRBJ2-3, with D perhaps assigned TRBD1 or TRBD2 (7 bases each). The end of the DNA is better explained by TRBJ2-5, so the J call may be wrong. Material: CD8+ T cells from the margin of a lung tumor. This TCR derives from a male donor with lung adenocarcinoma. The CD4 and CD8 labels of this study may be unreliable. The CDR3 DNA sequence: TGTGCCAGCAGGGGGGAGGGGGCAGGCGGCCAAGATACCCAGTACTTC. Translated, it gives CASRGEGAGGQDTQYF.